The clone carrying this T cell receptor (beta chain) was counted between two and nine times. CDR3 length: 15 amino acids. V was cut by 2 bases and J by 10 bases, with 18 bases left in between. Germline V lookup: CDR1 MNHEY, CDR2 SMNVEV (reference sequence). Among the patients, aged 18 to 65, hyperthyroidism was newly diagnosed and had lasted under 2 months. Blood dates from first hyperthyroidism diagnosis, before any ophthalmopathy symptoms. A 10 ml volume of fresh peripheral blood provided the PBMCs. The data were obtained in a study of T cells in Graves' hyperthyroidism and ophthalmopathy. Amplification of TCR beta CDR3 regions used RNA as the template. The HTBI primer set drove a first-round RT-PCR of the TCR CDR3. TCRdb redid the calling of the multiplex PCR reads with MiXCR, one entry per CDR3 protein. The repertoire holds about 720,000 distinct CDR3 sequences, 18% seen once, with 15% to 20% in the top ten.

The rearrangement links TRBV27 to TRBJ2-1, with a possible D match to TRBD1 (7 bases). The specimen was blood. The receptor comes from a woman in her forties or fifties with Graves' hyperthyroidism that later progressed to Graves' ophthalmopathy. The CDR3 here is CASSLAGQPPGEQFF. CDR3 coding DNA: TGTGCCAGCAGTTTAGCGGGACAGCCCCCGGGGGAGCAGTTCTTC.